One and the same sample provided the 20 T cell receptor beta chains below, sequenced in a study of blood T cell repertoires in COVID-19. Clones were sequenced by immunoSEQ multiplex PCR, and TCRdb holds only the in-frame ones, with some missing. The sample consists of about 200,000 clones, 84% of them appearing once. What was sequenced was peripheral blood. The receptor set was obtained from a human donor in a cohort sampled during active COVID-19.

The chain joins TRBV5-4 to TRBJ2-2; 7 positions agree with TRBD2. The CDR3 totals 17 residues. V was clipped by 3 bases and J by 4 bases; unmatched bases: 12. From germline, CDR1 is SGHNT and CDR2 YYREEE (reference sequence). The chain's CDR3 is CASSSHLEGGSTGELFF. DNA of the CDR3: TGTGCCAGCAGCTCACATTTAGAGGGAGGGAGCACCGGGGAGCTGTTTTTT.

This chain connects TRBV14 to TRBJ2-7; TRBD2 agrees at 12 bases. The CDR3 covers 15 residues. Germline trimming cut 4 bases from V and 3 bases from J; bases unmatched to any gene: 4. Germline V lookup: CDR1 SGHDN, CDR2 FVKESK. CDR3 protein: CASSLTSGRGYEQYF. CDR3 nucleotides: TGTGCCAGCAGCCTGACTAGCGGGAGAGGCTACGAGCAGTACTTC.

The chain employs TRBV7-2 and TRBJ2-7; 11 nucleotides agree with TRBD2. The CDR3 runs 14 residues. CDR1 and CDR2 from the germline V gene are SGHTA and FQGNSA. V lost 4 bases, J lost 3 bases, and 2 bases stayed unmatched. DNA for the CDR3: TGTGCCAGCAGCTCTGGACTAGCGGGCTACGAGCAGTACTTC. Its protein is CASSSGLAGYEQYF.

This clone was detected only a few times. The rearrangement uses TRBV5-1 and TRBJ2-1; 7 positions match TRBD2. Trimming cost V 0 bases and J 16 bases; bases outside gene matches: 7. The CDR3 extends over 12 amino acids. Germline CDR1 SGHRS, CDR2 YFSETQ. The CDR3 reads CASSLETRELFF. CDR3 DNA: TGCGCCAGCAGCTTGGAAACGCGGGAGCTTTTCTTC.

The chain combines TRBV7-9 with TRBJ2-1; D gene ambiguous. CDR1 SEHNR and CDR2 FQNEAQ come from the germline V gene (reference sequence). The V gene lost 7 bases and the J gene lost 0 bases, with 4 bases spanning the gap. This CDR3 comprises 12 residues. CDR3 in DNA: TGTGCCAGCATCAGCTCCTACAATGAGCAGTTCTTC. It yields the protein CASISSYNEQFF.

The genes are TRBV28 and TRBJ2-3, with D maybe TRBD2 (6 bases). The CDR3 runs to 15 residues. V lost 3 bases and J lost 1, with 11 bases in between. CDR1 is MDHEN, CDR2 SYDVKM, per germline. The CDR3 nucleotides are TGTGCCAGCAGTTTGGAGGGCCGTCGCACAGATACGCAGTATTTT. Translated: CASSLEGRRTDTQYF.

The genes are TRBV18 and TRBJ1-2; 10 nucleotides match TRBD1. CDR3 length: 16 amino acids. Per germline, CDR1 KGHSH and CDR2 LQKENI. The V segment lost 2 bases and the J segment 0 bases; nucleotides outside the gene matches: 3. In DNA, the CDR3 is TGTGCCAGCTCACCAGGGACAGGGGAGACTAACTATGGCTACACCTTC. It codes for CASSPGTGETNYGYTF.

The V gene is TRBV5-1, the J gene TRBJ2-3, with TRBD2 matching over 13 bases. CDR3 length: 17 amino acids. CDR1 and CDR2 (germline): SGHRS, YFSETQ. V was clipped by 7 bases and J by 6 bases; unmatched bases: 14. Written as DNA, the CDR3 is TGCGCCAGCGCGGGACCAGGACTAGCGGGAGCAAGGGATACGCAGTATTTT. This sequence encodes CASAGPGLAGARDTQYF.

A single count supports this clone. The J gene is TRBJ2-7, the V gene TRBV28; D is possibly TRBD1 (5 bases). Germline assignment: CDR1 MDHEN and CDR2 SYDVKM. The V gene lost 2 bases and the J gene lost 0 bases, with 8 bases spanning the gap. The CDR3 loop spans 14 amino acids. The CDR3 sequence: CASSLVQGSYEQYF. The DNA of the CDR3 is TGTGCCAGCAGTTTAGTCCAGGGCTCCTACGAGCAGTACTTC.

V gene TRBV5-4 combines with J gene TRBJ2-7; 7 bases fit TRBD2. CDR1 is SGHNT, CDR2 YYREEE, per germline (reference sequence). The V gene end was trimmed by 8 bases and the J gene end by 6 bases; junction bases not matched to a gene: 11. CDR3 length: 13 residues. CDR3: CASKIGLGGEQYF. CDR3 sequence (DNA): TGTGCCAGTAAAATCGGACTAGGTGGCGAGCAGTACTTC.

The gene calls are TRBV28 and TRBJ1-2; D ambiguous. Germline V gene sequence: CDR1 MDHEN, CDR2 SYDVKM. Trimming removed 4 bases from V and 5 bases from J, with 8 bases in between. There are 12 residues in the CDR3. The CDR3 loop reads CASSSGIYGYTF. CDR3 nucleotides: TGTGCCAGCAGTTCGGGGATTTATGGCTACACCTTC.

The chain joins TRBV28 to TRBJ2-3, with TRBD1 matching over 8 bases. Germline V CDR1 and CDR2: MDHEN, SYDVKM. After removal of 3 bases from V and 1 base from J, the junction contained 18 bases not matched to a gene. The CDR3 spans 20 residues. The CDR3, as DNA: TGTGCCAGCAGTTTCCCACCTACCGGGACAGGATTGGCGGGCACAGATACGCAGTATTTT. It translates to CASSFPPTGTGLAGTDTQYF.

The J gene is TRBJ1-1, the V gene TRBV5-6; 8 bases map to TRBD1. J lost 5 bases, V lost 0 bases, and 6 bases had no gene match. The CDR3 runs to 15 residues. Germline V gene sequence: CDR1 SGHDT, CDR2 YYEEEE. CDR3 protein: CASSLADRGGTEAFF. In nucleotides, the CDR3 is TGTGCCAGCAGCTTGGCTGACAGGGGAGGGACTGAAGCTTTCTTT.

The table lists this clone with a count of one. This chain connects TRBV28 to TRBJ1-2; 9 bases align to TRBD1. The CDR3 sequence is 13 residues long. With V trimmed by 7 bases and J by 4 bases, 4 bases remained unmatched. Germline V gene sequence: CDR1 MDHEN, CDR2 SYDVKM. In DNA, the CDR3 is TGTGCCAGCATTACAGGGGGCGGCTATGGCTACACCTTC. It yields the protein CASITGGGYGYTF.

V usage is TRBV10-1 and J usage is TRBJ1-1; the D gene is possibly TRBD1 (6 bases). Trimming shortened V by 5 bases and J by 1 base, and 8 bases separated the two germline ends. Germline V gene data show CDR1 as WNHNN and CDR2 as SYGVQD (reference sequence). The CDR3 runs to 13 residues. In DNA form, the CDR3 reads TGCGCCAGCAGTATGACAGGGAACACTGAAGCTTTCTTT. Translating gives CASSMTGNTEAFF.

This chain joins TRBV7-9 and TRBJ1-2; D ambiguous. Deletions cut 5 bases from V and 0 bases from J, with 13 bases between. The CDR3 consists of 15 residues. Germline V lookup: CDR1 SEHNR, CDR2 FQNEAQ (reference sequence). In DNA, the CDR3 is TGTGCCAGCAGCCCCTCCCCCCCCTCTAACTATGGCTACACCTTC. Protein sequence: CASSPSPPSNYGYTF.

In DNA, the CDR3 is TGTGCCACCAGCAGAGACAGAACACCTAATCAGCCCCAGCATTTT. Amino acid sequence: CATSRDRTPNQPQHF. The V call is TRBV15, the J call TRBJ1-5; D unclear. The CDR3 covers 15 residues. V lost 0 bases and J lost 4, with 10 bases in between. Germline CDR1 LNHNV, CDR2 YYDKDF (reference sequence).

This clone was detected once. CDR3 region: CAWSVNSLAGGLYYEQYF. Written as DNA, the CDR3 is TGTGCCTGGAGTGTAAATAGTTTAGCGGGAGGGCTTTACTACGAGCAGTACTTC. The V call is TRBV30, the J call TRBJ2-7; TRBD2 matches at 11 bases. The J segment lost 3 bases and the V segment lost 0 bases, leaving 13 bases of the junction unmatched. The CDR3 totals 18 residues. Germline V gene lookup returns CDR1 GTSNPN and CDR2 SVGIG (reference sequence).

The chain uses TRBV5-4 and TRBJ2-7; 8 nucleotides match TRBD1. The CDR3 contains 14 residues. Germline CDR1 and CDR2: SGHNT and YYREEE (reference sequence). With 0 bases clipped from V and 9 bases from J, the junction kept 8 bases outside the gene matches. Written as DNA, the CDR3 is TGTGCCAGCAGCTTGGAGTCGACAGGGGATATGCAGTACTTC. It codes for CASSLESTGDMQYF.

The chain joins TRBV3-1 (or the pseudogene TRBV3-2) to TRBJ2-7; 7 bases are shared with TRBD2. Per the germline V gene, CDR1 is LGHDT and CDR2 is YNNKEL (reference sequence). With 1 base clipped from V and 0 bases from J, the junction kept 9 bases outside the gene matches. This CDR3 region has 17 residues. Here the CDR3 DNA reads TGTGCCAGCAGCCAAGGGTCGGCGGGAGTCTACTCCTACGAGCAGTACTTC. The encoded protein is CASSQGSAGVYSYEQYF.